This TCR beta chain derives from a study of T cells in Graves' hyperthyroidism and ophthalmopathy. The wider study: Upon initial diagnosis and before any treatment, peripheral blood was collected.

The V end was cut by 2 bases, the J end by 6 bases, with 10 bases between. The CDR3 is made up of 13 amino acids. In germline, CDR1 is SGHRS, CDR2 YFSETQ. Patients between 18 and 65 years old had hyperthyroidism, newly diagnosed and lasting under 2 months. The authors took PBMCs from 9.5 to 10 ml fresh peripheral blood. General study points: Researchers report that a 13 V-J model separated ophthalmopathy from stable hyperthyroidism.

This clonotype showed up just a few times. Its matching antigen is unknown. Amplified TCR beta CDR3 regions derived from RNA transcripts. HTBI primers were employed in a first-round RT-PCR of the TCR CDR3. TCRdb called the multiplex PCR reads again in MiXCR, with one record for every CDR3 protein. This table has 300,000 or so distinct CDR3 sequences, approximately 18% appearing once. Sequenced sample: blood. This rearrangement joins TRBV5-1 to TRBJ2-3, with no clear D. The receptor was isolated from a woman between 50 and 59 years old with Graves' hyperthyroidism. The CDR3 bases are TGCGCCAGCAGCTTTGCGCCCGGGGATACGCAGTATTTT. Protein sequence: CASSFAPGDTQYF. The whole variable domain, remainder taken from reference TRBV5-1 and TRBJ2-3, is KAGVTQTPRYLIKTRGQQVTLSCSPISGHRSVSWYQQTPGQGLQFLFEYFSETQRNKGNFPGRFSGRQFSNSRSEMNVSTLELGDSALYLCASSFAPGDTQYFGPGTRLTVL.